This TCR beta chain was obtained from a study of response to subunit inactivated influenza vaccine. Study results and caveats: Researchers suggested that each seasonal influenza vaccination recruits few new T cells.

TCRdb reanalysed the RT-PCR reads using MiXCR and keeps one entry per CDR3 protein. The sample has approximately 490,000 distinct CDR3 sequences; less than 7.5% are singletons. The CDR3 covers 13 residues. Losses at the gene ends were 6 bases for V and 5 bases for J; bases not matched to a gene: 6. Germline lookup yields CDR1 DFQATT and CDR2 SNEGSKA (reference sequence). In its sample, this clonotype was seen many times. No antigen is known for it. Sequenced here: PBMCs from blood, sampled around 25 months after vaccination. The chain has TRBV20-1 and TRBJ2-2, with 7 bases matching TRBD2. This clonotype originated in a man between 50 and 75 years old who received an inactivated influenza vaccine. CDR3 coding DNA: TGCAGTGCCAGGGACTACCTTACCGGGGAGCTGTTTTTT. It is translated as CSARDYLTGELFF.